This TCR beta chain was profiled in a study of blood T cell repertoires in COVID-19. V trimming: 2 bases; J trimming: 2 bases; junction bases outside the gene matches: 4. Germline-derived CDR1 and CDR2 are MNHNY and SVGAGI (reference sequence). CDR3 length: 15 amino acids. TCRdb's table, derived via immunoSEQ multiplex PCR, lists solely in-frame clones and lacks some. This table holds 55,000 or so clones, over 75% found once. Specimen: peripheral blood. The chain joins TRBV6-6 to TRBJ2-3; 7 bases agree with TRBD2. The sequence was collected from a man aged 35 to 55 with acute or convalescent COVID-19. DNA of the CDR3: TGTGCCAGCAGTTACAAAGCGGGACCCACAGATACGCAGTATTTT. Protein product: CASSYKAGPTDTQYF.